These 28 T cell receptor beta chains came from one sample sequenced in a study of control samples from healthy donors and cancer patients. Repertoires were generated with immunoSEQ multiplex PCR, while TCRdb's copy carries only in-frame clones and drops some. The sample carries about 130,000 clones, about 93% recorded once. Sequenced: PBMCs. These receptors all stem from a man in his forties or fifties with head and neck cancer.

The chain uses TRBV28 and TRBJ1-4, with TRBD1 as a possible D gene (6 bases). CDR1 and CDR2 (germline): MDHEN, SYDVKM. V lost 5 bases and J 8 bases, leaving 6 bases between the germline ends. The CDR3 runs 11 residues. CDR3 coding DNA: TGTGCCAGCAGTGACAGGGAAAAACTGTTTTTT. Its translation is CASSDREKLFF. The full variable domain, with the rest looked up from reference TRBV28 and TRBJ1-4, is DVKVTQSSRYLVKRTGEKVFLECVQDMDHENMFWYRQDPGLGLRLIYFSYDVKMKEKGDIPEGYSVSREKKERFSLILESASTNQTSMYLCASSDREKLFFGSGTQLSVL.

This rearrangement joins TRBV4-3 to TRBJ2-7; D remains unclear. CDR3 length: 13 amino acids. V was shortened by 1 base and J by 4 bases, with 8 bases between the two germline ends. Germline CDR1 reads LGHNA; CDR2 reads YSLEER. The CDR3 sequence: CASSQAGSYEQYF. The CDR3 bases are TGCGCCAGCAGCCAAGCCGGCTCTTACGAGCAGTACTTC.

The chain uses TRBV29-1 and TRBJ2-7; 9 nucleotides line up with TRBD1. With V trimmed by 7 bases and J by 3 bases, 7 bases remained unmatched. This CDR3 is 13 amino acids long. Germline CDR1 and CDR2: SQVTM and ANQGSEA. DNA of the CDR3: TGCAGCGCCCCGGGACAGGGAGGCTACGAGCAGTACTTC. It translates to CSAPGQGGYEQYF.

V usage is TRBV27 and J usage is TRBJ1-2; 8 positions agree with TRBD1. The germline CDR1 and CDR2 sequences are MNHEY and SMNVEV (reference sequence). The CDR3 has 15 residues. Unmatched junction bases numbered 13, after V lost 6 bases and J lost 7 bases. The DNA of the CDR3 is TGTGCCAGCAGCCCCGCCCGACAGGGGAGTGGTGGCTACACCTTC. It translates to CASSPARQGSGGYTF.

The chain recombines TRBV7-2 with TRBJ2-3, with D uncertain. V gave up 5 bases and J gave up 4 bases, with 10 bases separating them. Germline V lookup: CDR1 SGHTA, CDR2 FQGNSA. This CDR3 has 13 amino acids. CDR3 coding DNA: TGTGCCAGCAGCCGGGCAGTCGCAGATACGCAGTATTTT. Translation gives CASSRAVADTQYF.

CDR3 amino acids: CASSSRNAPRITDTQYF. Here the CDR3 DNA reads TGTGCCAGCAGCTCACGCAACGCGCCGAGAATCACAGATACGCAGTATTTT. The rearrangement links TRBV11-2 to TRBJ2-3; no reliable D call. This CDR3 contains 17 residues. Germline CDR1 and CDR2: SGHAT and FQNNGV. The V and J ends lost 4 bases and 2 bases respectively, with 19 bases between them.

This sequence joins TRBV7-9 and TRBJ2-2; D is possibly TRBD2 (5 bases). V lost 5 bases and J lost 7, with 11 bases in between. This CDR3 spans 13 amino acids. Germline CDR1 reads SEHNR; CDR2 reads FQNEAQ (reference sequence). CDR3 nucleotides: TGTGCCAGCAGCCCCCCACTAGACGGGGAGCTGTTTTTT. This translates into CASSPPLDGELFF.

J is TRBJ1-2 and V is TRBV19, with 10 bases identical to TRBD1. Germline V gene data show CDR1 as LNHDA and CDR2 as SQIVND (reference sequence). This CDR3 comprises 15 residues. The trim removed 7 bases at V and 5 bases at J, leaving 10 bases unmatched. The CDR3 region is CASNPGTGARYGYTF. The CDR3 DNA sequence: TGTGCCAGTAACCCCGGGACAGGGGCTAGGTATGGCTACACCTTC.

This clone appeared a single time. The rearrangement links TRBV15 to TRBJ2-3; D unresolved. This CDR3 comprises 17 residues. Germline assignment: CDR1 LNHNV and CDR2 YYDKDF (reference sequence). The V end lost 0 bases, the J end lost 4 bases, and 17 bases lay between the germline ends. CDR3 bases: TGTGCCACCAGCAGAGATTTGGGCTTCTCGGGCTCAGATACGCAGTATTTT. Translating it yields CATSRDLGFSGSDTQYF.

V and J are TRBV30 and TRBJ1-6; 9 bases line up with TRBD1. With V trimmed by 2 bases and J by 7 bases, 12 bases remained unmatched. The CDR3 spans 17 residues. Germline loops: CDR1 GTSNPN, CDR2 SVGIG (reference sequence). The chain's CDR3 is CAWSLEWPGTGNSPLHF. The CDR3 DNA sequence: TGTGCCTGGAGTTTAGAGTGGCCCGGGACAGGGAATTCACCCCTCCACTTT. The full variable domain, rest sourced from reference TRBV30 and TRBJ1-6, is SQTIHQWPATLVQPVGSPLSLECTVEGTSNPNLYWYRQAAGRGLQLLFYSVGIGQISSEVPQNLSASRPQDRQFILSSKKLLLSDSGFYLCAWSLEWPGTGNSPLHFGNGTRLTVT.

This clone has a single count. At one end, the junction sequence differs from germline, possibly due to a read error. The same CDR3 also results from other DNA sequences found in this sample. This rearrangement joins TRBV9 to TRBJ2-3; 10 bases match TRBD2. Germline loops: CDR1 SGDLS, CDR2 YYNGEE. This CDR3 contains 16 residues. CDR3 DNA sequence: TGTGCCAGCAGCACCCCCTGGACTAGCGGAACAGATACACAGTATTTT. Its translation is CASSTPWTSGTDTQYF. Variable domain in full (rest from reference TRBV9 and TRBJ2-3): DSGVTQTPKHLITATGQRVTLRCSPRSGDLSVYWYQQSLDQGLQFLIQYYNGEERAKGNILERFSAQQFPDLHSELNLSSLELGDSALYFCASSTPWTSGTDTQYFGPGTRLTVL.

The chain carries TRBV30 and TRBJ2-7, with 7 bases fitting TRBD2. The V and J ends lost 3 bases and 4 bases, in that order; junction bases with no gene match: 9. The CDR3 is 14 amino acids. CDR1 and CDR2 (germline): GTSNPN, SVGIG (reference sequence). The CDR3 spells CAWRKTGLTYEQYF. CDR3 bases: TGTGCCTGGAGGAAAACGGGACTAACTTACGAGCAGTACTTC.

CDR3 sequence reads: CASRGTFGELFF. The CDR3 DNA reads TGTGCCAGCCGAGGGACATTCGGGGAGCTGTTTTTT. The J gene is TRBJ2-2, the V gene TRBV7-9, with D maybe TRBD1 (6 bases). This CDR3 is 12 amino acids long. The V gene lost 8 bases and the J gene lost 7 bases, with 11 bases spanning the gap. CDR1 is SEHNR and CDR2 is FQNEAQ in the germline V gene (reference sequence).

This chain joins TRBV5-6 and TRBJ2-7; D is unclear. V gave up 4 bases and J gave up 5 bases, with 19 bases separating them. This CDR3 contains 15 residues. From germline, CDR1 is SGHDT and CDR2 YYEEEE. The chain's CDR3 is CASSLTTIGENEQYF. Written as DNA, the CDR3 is TGTGCCAGCAGCCTAACGACAATAGGTGAGAACGAGCAGTACTTC.

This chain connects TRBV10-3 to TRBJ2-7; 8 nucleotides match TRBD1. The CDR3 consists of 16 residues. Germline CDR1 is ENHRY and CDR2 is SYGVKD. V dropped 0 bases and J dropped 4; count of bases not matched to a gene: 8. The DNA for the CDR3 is TGTGCCATCAGTGAGTCTCCAGGGACAGGAGGTTACGAGCAGTACTTC. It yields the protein CAISESPGTGGYEQYF.

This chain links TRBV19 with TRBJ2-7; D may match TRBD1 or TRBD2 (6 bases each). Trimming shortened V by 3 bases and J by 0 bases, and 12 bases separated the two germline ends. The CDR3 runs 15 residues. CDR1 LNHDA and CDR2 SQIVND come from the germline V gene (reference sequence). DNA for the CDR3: TGTGCCAGTAGTATTTGGGGGGCCCCCTCCTACGAGCAGTACTTC. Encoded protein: CASSIWGAPSYEQYF.

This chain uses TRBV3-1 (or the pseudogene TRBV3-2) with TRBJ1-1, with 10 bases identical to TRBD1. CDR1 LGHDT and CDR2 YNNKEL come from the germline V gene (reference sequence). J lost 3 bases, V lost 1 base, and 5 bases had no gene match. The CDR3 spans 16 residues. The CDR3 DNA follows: TGTGCCAGCAGCCAAGGACAGGGGGCCTCGGACACTGAAGCTTTCTTT. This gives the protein CASSQGQGASDTEAFF.

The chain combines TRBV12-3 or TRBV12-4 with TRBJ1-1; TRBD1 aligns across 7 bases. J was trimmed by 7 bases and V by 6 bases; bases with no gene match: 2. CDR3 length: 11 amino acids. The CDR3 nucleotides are TGTGCCAGCAGGAACAGGGGTGAAGCTTTCTTT. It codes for CASRNRGEAFF.

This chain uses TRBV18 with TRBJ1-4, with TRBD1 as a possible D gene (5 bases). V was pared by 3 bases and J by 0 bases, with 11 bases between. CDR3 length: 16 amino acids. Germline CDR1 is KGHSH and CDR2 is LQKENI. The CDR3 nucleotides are TGTGCCAGCTCACCCGACAGCCCCGCAACTAATGAAAAACTGTTTTTT. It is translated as CASSPDSPATNEKLFF. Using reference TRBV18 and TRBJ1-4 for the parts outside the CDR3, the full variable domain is NAGVMQNPRHLVRRRGQEARLRCSPMKGHSHVYWYRQLPEEGLKFMVYLQKENIIDESGMPKERFSAEFPKEGPSILRIQQVVRGDSAAYFCASSPDSPATNEKLFFGSGTQLSVL.

The CDR3, as DNA: TGTGCCAGCAGCCTCGACAGGGGGCGCTCCTATAATTCACCCCTCCACTTT. This encodes CASSLDRGRSYNSPLHF. The rearrangement joins TRBV27 to TRBJ1-6; 10 nucleotides agree with TRBD1. Germline V gene data show CDR1 as MNHEY and CDR2 as SMNVEV (reference sequence). Trimming at V came to 6 bases and at J to 0 bases, leaving 5 bases not matched to a gene. The CDR3 is 17 residues long.

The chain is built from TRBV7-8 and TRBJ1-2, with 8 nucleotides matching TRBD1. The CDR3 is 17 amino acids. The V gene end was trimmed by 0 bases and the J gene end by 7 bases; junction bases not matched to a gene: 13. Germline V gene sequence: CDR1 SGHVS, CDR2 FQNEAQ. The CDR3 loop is CASSLAGRDRRFGGYTF. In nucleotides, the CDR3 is TGTGCCAGCAGCTTAGCTGGGCGGGACAGGCGCTTTGGTGGCTACACCTTC.

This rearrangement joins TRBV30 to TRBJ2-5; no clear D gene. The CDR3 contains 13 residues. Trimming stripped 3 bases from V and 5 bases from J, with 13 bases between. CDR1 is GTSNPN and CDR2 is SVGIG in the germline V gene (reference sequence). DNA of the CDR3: TGTGCCTGGAGAGAGCCTCCGGGTGAGACCCAGTACTTC. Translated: CAWREPPGETQYF. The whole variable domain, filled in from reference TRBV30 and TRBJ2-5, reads SQTIHQWPATLVQPVGSPLSLECTVEGTSNPNLYWYRQAAGRGLQLLFYSVGIGQISSEVPQNLSASRPQDRQFILSSKKLLLSDSGFYLCAWREPPGETQYFGPGTRLLVL.

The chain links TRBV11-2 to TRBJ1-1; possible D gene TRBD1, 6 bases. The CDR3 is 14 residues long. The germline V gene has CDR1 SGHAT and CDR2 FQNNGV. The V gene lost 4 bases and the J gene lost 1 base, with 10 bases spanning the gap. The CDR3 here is CASSWGHSNTEAFF. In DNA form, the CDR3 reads TGTGCCAGCAGCTGGGGACATTCGAACACTGAAGCTTTCTTT.

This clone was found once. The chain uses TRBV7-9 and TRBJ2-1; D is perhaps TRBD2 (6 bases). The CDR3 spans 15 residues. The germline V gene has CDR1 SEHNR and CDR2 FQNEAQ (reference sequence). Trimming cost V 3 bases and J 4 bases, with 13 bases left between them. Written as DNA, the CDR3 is TGTGCCAGCAGCTTTAAGGCGGGGCCATACAATGAGCAGTTCTTC. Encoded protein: CASSFKAGPYNEQFF.

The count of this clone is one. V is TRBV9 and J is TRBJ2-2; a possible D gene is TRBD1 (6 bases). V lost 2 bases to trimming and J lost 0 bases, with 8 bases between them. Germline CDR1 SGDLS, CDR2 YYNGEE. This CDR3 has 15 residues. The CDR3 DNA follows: TGTGCCAGCAGCGTGGGACATACGAACACCGGGGAGCTGTTTTTT. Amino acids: CASSVGHTNTGELFF.

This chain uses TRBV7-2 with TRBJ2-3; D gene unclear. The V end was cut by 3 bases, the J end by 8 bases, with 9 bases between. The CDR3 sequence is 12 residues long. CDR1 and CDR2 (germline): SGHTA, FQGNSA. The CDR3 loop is CASSLPPGTQYF. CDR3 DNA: TGTGCCAGCAGCTTGCCGCCGGGTACGCAGTATTTT.

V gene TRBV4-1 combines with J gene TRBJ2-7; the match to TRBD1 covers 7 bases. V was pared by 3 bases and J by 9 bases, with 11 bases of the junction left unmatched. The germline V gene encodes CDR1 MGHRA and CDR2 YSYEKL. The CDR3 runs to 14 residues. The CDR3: CASSHRDRPLRQYF. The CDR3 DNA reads TGCGCCAGCAGCCACCGGGACAGACCTCTAAGGCAGTACTTC.

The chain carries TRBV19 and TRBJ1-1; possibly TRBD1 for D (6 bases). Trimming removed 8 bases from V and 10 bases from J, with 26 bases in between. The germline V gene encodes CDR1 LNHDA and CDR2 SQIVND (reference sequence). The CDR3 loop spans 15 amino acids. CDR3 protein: CASDRRTGLYSGAFF. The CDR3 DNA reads TGTGCCAGTGACCGGCGTACAGGGCTCTATAGCGGAGCTTTCTTT.